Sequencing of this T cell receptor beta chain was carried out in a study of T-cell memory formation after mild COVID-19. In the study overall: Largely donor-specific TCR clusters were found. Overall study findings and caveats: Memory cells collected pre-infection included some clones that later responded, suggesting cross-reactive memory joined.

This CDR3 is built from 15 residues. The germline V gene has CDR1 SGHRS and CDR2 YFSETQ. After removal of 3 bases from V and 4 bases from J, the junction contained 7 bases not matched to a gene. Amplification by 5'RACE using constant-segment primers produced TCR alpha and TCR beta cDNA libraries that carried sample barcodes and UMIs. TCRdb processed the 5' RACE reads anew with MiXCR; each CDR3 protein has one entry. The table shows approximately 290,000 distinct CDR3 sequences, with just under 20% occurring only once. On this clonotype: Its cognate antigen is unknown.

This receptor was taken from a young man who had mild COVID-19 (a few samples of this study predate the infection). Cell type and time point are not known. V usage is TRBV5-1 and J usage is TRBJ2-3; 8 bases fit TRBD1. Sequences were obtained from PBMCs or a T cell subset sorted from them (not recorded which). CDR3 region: CASSSPDREADTQYF. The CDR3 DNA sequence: TGCGCCAGCAGCTCCCCGGACAGGGAAGCAGATACGCAGTATTTT.